Following are 2 T cell receptor beta chains from one sample sequenced in a study of lung T cells in sarcoidosis with Löfgren's syndrome. TCRdb independently ran MiXCR on the reads; one entry per CDR3 protein. The sample comprises 3,000 to 4,000 distinct CDR3 sequences, approximately 20% of which are singletons, and roughly 8.6% rests with the top ten. Sequences were obtained from CD4+ T cells from bronchoalveolar lavage. These receptors came from a human donor with sarcoidosis (Löfgren's syndrome or another form), or a control subject (not recorded which).

This clonotype counts as medium-sized. The chain has TRBV27 and TRBJ2-5, with no clear D. This CDR3 region has 12 residues. V was trimmed by 5 bases and J by 1 base, leaving 5 bases between them. Germline lookup yields CDR1 MNHEY and CDR2 SMNVEV (reference sequence). The CDR3 DNA is TGTGCCAGCAGTCCGTTCCAAGAGACCCAGTACTTC. Its protein is CASSPFQETQYF.

This clonotype has at least ten counts. This sequence joins TRBV10-1 and TRBJ2-7; 8 bases map to TRBD1. Losses at the gene ends were 5 bases for V and 1 base for J; bases not matched to a gene: 4. CDR1 WNHNN and CDR2 SYGVQD come from the germline V gene (reference sequence). The CDR3 runs to 14 residues. DNA of the CDR3: TGCGCCAGCAGTACCGGGACAGGATCCTACGAGCAGTACGTC. Its protein is CASSTGTGSYEQYV.